This T cell receptor (beta chain) stems from a study of blood T cells in healthy people across ages. A few counts support this clonotype. It was with a sample-barcoded 5' primer and a J-beta primer mix that a second PCR of roughly 7 to 11 cycles was run. In TCRdb, the 5' RACE reads were re-called with MiXCR into one record per CDR3 protein. The sample lists some 670,000 distinct CDR3 sequences, approximately 52% occurring once. The TCR comes from a woman of 80 years or more in good health. Material for sequencing was blood.

CDR3 in amino acids: CATSFNGRSSYNEQFF. CDR3 DNA sequence: TGTGCCACCAGCTTCAACGGGCGGAGCTCCTACAATGAGCAGTTCTTC. V and J are TRBV15 and TRBJ2-1; D is unresolved. Per the germline V gene, CDR1 is LNHNV and CDR2 is YYDKDF (reference sequence). This CDR3 has 16 residues. V shed 5 bases and J shed 0 bases, with 14 bases lying between them. The full variable domain, completed using reference TRBV15 and TRBJ2-1, is DAMVIQNPRYQVTQFGKPVTLSCSQTLNHNVMYWYQQKSSQAPKLLFHYYDKDFNNEADTPDNFQSRRPNTSFCFLDIRSPGLGDTAMYLCATSFNGRSSYNEQFFGPGTRLTVL.